This TCR beta chain appears in the sequencing data of a study of vaccination effects on CD4 cells after COVID-19. Libraries were prepared by immunoSEQ multiplex PCR; TCRdb keeps only in-frame clonotypes and omits some of them. The table records 55,000 or so clones, 55% to 75% of them present only once. V lost 6 bases and J lost 0, with 8 bases in between. The V gene's germline CDR1 is SNHLY and CDR2 FYNNEI. The CDR3 extends over 14 amino acids. CD4+ T cells specific for antigen were expanded with viral peptide pools by the ViraFEST assay before sequencing. Culture proceeded for approximately 10 days, and CD4+ T cells were then isolated. Nucleocapsid antibody tests were negative, and the vaccine recipients had no prior SARS-CoV-2 infection. About this clone: Antigen: not known.

Regarding the study as a whole: Clones of infection and vaccine origin contracted markedly late after vaccination. Few convalescent patients and no early post-infection timepoints were included in the study.

V usage is TRBV2 and J usage is TRBJ2-2; the D is unclear. The starting material was CD4+ T cells from PBMCs cultured with SARS-CoV-2 spike peptides, obtained before COVID-19 vaccination. This clonotype originated in a human donor who received a COVID-19 vaccine. CDR3 sequence reads: CASRTNANTGELFF. The CDR3 DNA sequence: TGTGCCAGCAGGACCAACGCGAACACCGGGGAGCTGTTTTTT. Full variable domain (remainder filled in from reference TRBV2 and TRBJ2-2): EPEVTQTPSHQVTQMGQEVILRCVPISNHLYFYWYRQILGQKVEFLVSFYNNEISEKSEIFDDQFSVERPDGSNFTLKIRSTKLEDSAMYFCASRTNANTGELFFGEGSRLTVL.